This entry lists 25 T cell receptor beta chains sequenced from one sample in a study of T-cell reconstitution after alpha-beta-depleted transplantation in children. Preparation of the TCRbeta library involved a method that used unique molecular identifiers. MiXCR, applied by TCRdb to the PCR reads, yields one record per CDR3 protein. The sample has 540,000 or so distinct CDR3 sequences, approximately 22% seen once. The specimen was PBMCs, mostly from graft donor cells, collected 360 days after TCRalphabeta/CD19-depleted stem cell transplant. Every receptor here comes from a boy in the first two years of life who had a stem cell transplant for acute myeloid leukemia, so the T cells may come from the graft donor.

The chain has TRBV9 and TRBJ2-2; weak D call: TRBD2 (7 bases). V lost 2 bases and J lost 0, with 14 bases in between. The CDR3 totals 17 residues. Looked up from germline, CDR1 is SGDLS and CDR2 is YYNGEE. The CDR3 DNA is TGTGCCAGCAGCGTGTCTGGGGGGGGGCCGAACACCGGGGAGCTGTTTTTT. Its translation: CASSVSGGGPNTGELFF.

This clonotype was seen more than once but under ten times. J is TRBJ2-1 and V is TRBV13; D is unresolved. Trimming pared 4 bases from V and 0 bases from J, leaving 7 bases between. CDR3 length equals 14 residues. From germline, CDR1 is PRHDT and CDR2 FYEKMQ (reference sequence). CDR3 residues: CASSSHSSYNEQFF. DNA for the CDR3: TGTGCCAGCAGCTCTCATAGCTCCTACAATGAGCAGTTCTTC. The complete variable domain, with remaining parts taken from reference TRBV13 and TRBJ2-1, reads AAGVIQSPRHLIKEKRETATLKCYPIPRHDTVYWYQQGPGQDPQFLISFYEKMQSDKGSIPDRFSAQQFSDYHSELNMSSLELGDSALYFCASSSHSSYNEQFFGPGTRLTVL.

A few counts support this clonotype. The rearrangement links TRBV20-1 to TRBJ2-7; no reliable D call. This CDR3 comprises 14 residues. V lost 6 bases to trimming and J lost 3 bases, with 18 bases between them. Germline CDR1 reads DFQATT; CDR2 reads SNEGSKA (reference sequence). CDR3 DNA sequence: TGCAGTGCCTCGGGCTCCCCCCGGTTCTACGAGCAGTACTTC. It encodes CSASGSPRFYEQYF.

Only a few counts were recorded for this clonotype. The gene calls are TRBV5-1 and TRBJ1-1; 7 nucleotides align to TRBD1. CDR3 length equals 15 residues. CDR1 is SGHRS and CDR2 is YFSETQ in the germline V gene. Unmatched junction bases numbered 5, after V lost 3 bases and J lost 0 bases. In DNA, the CDR3 is TGCGCCAGCAGCTACCCCGGGACAGTGAACACTGAAGCTTTCTTT. Translating it yields CASSYPGTVNTEAFF.

This clonotype was counted at least ten times. This chain joins TRBV12-3 or TRBV12-4 and TRBJ2-5, with a weak D call TRBD1 (6 bases). The V end was cut by 6 bases, the J end by 2 bases, with 22 bases between. This CDR3 region has 17 residues. CDR3 loop: CASRGVSDSMRQETQYF. In DNA, the CDR3 is TGTGCCAGCAGGGGTGTTTCGGACAGCATGAGGCAAGAGACCCAGTACTTC.

This clonotype was seen at least ten times. The chain combines TRBV3-1 with TRBJ2-2; 9 nucleotides match TRBD1. CDR1 is LGHDT and CDR2 is YNNKEL in the germline V gene (reference sequence). The CDR3 totals 15 residues. V lost 7 bases and J lost 6; bases outside the gene matches: 9. CDR3 region: CASKRQGVIAGELFF. CDR3 DNA sequence: TGTGCCAGCAAGAGACAGGGGGTGATCGCCGGGGAGCTGTTTTTT. The complete variable domain, with remaining parts taken from reference TRBV3-1 and TRBJ2-2, reads DTAVSQTPKYLVTQMGNDKSIKCEQNLGHDTMYWYKQDSKKFLKIMFSYNNKELIINETVPNRFSPKSPDKAHLNLHINSLELGDSAVYFCASKRQGVIAGELFFGEGSRLTVL.

This chain connects TRBV25-1 to TRBJ2-5; D is uncertain. This CDR3 comprises 13 residues. With 3 bases removed from V and 5 bases from J, the gap between germline ends came to 10 bases. Germline lookup yields CDR1 MGHDK and CDR2 SYGVNS. The CDR3 nucleotides read TGTGCCAGCAGTGACACTACGTGGGAGACCCAGTACTTC. The encoded protein is CASSDTTWETQYF.

In this sample, this clonotype turned up a few times. This chain's CDR3 is CSARDNLAGGETQYF. The CDR3 DNA follows: TGCAGTGCTAGAGATAACCTAGCGGGGGGTGAGACCCAGTACTTC. V and J are TRBV20-1 and TRBJ2-5, with TRBD2 matching 11 bases. CDR1 is DFQATT and CDR2 is SNEGSKA in the germline V gene (reference sequence). There are 15 residues in the CDR3. The V gene end was trimmed by 0 bases and the J gene end by 5 bases; junction bases not matched to a gene: 5.

The chain carries TRBV24-1 and TRBJ2-6, with 10 bases matching TRBD2. There are 18 residues in the CDR3. Germline CDR1 is KGHDR and CDR2 is SFDVKD. The V gene end was trimmed by 7 bases and the J gene end by 0 bases; junction bases not matched to a gene: 8. CDR3 sequence reads: CATSPASGGASGANVLTF. The CDR3 bases are TGTGCCACCAGCCCCGCTAGCGGGGGAGCCTCTGGGGCCAACGTCCTGACTTTC.

In this sample, this clonotype turned up a few times. The V and J genes are TRBV6-5 and TRBJ2-2; tentative D call: TRBD2 (5 bases). The CDR3 runs 15 residues. Germline V gene lookup returns CDR1 MNHEY and CDR2 SVGAGI. Trimming left V 1 base short and J 4 bases short, with 10 bases between. CDR3 amino acids: CASSYWTGSTGELFF. As DNA, the CDR3 is TGTGCCAGCAGTTACTGGACGGGGTCCACCGGGGAGCTGTTTTTT.

The CDR3 DNA reads TGTGCCAGCAGCCAAGATAGCGGGGGGCGCACAGATACGCAGTATTTT. Its protein is CASSQDSGGRTDTQYF. The V and J genes are TRBV4-2 and TRBJ2-3; 10 bases are a match to TRBD2. CDR1 is LGHNA and CDR2 is YNFKEQ in the germline V gene. V lost 0 bases, J lost 1 base, and 1 base stayed unmatched. CDR3 length equals 16 residues.

The CDR3 here is CASKASGNNEQFF. The CDR3 DNA follows: TGTGCCAGCAAGGCTAGCGGGAACAATGAGCAGTTCTTC. The rearrangement joins TRBV6-2 or TRBV6-3 to TRBJ2-1, with 9 bases aligning to TRBD2. The junction had 3 bases not matched to a gene; V was cut back by 7 bases and J by 5 bases. CDR1 is MNHEY, CDR2 SVGEGT, per germline. CDR3 size: 13 residues.

This clonotype was observed a few times. J is TRBJ2-1 and V is TRBV7-3; a possible D gene is TRBD2 (6 bases). The CDR3 extends over 14 amino acids. Trimming took off 4 bases at V and 4 bases at J, with 11 bases between the two ends. CDR1 and CDR2 from the germline V gene are SGHTA and FQGTGA. The CDR3 DNA reads as TGTGCCAGCAGCTCCCCCGGGGGTTACAATGAGCAGTTCTTC. Protein: CASSSPGGYNEQFF. The full variable domain, completed using reference TRBV7-3 and TRBJ2-1, is GAGVSQTPSNKVTEKGKYVELRCDPISGHTALYWYRQSLGQGPEFLIYFQGTGAADDSGLPNDRFFAVRPEGSVSTLKIQRTERGDSAVYLCASSSPGGYNEQFFGPGTRLTVL.

The rearrangement uses TRBV20-1 and TRBJ2-3; 7 nucleotides agree with TRBD2. The germline CDR1 and CDR2 sequences are DFQATT and SNEGSKA (reference sequence). The CDR3 length is 19 residues. Trimming removed 0 bases from V and 1 base from J; junction bases left unmatched: 16. CDR3 nucleotide sequence: TGCAGTGCTAGAGATCTTCTAAGGGGTGGCGGGGGAGGCACAGATACGCAGTATTTT. Translated: CSARDLLRGGGGGTDTQYF.

This clonotype has just a few counts. The gene calls are TRBV15 and TRBJ2-3; TRBD2 is a possible D gene (5 bases). The CDR3 runs 15 residues. The V end lost 2 bases, the J end lost 0 bases, and 9 bases lay between the germline ends. Germline V gene lookup returns CDR1 LNHNV and CDR2 YYDKDF (reference sequence). The CDR3: CATSRSGKSTDTQYF. CDR3 in DNA: TGTGCCACCAGCAGATCCGGGAAGAGCACAGATACGCAGTATTTT.

This sequence joins TRBV11-3 and TRBJ2-7, with TRBD1 identical over 7 bases. The germline CDR1 and CDR2 sequences are SGHNT and YENEEA. This CDR3 is built from 15 residues. With 0 bases clipped from V and 4 bases from J, the junction kept 6 bases outside the gene matches. CDR3 bases: TGTGCCAGCAGCTTAGACCCGACAGGGACGTACGAGCAGTACTTC. Its protein product is CASSLDPTGTYEQYF.

This clonotype was observed a few times. This chain uses TRBV7-3 with TRBJ2-1, with 12 bases that match TRBD2. Germline CDR1 reads SGHTA; CDR2 reads FQGTGA. The CDR3 is made up of 15 amino acids. The V gene end was trimmed by 5 bases and the J gene end by 6 bases; junction bases not matched to a gene: 5. The CDR3 nucleotides are TGTGCCAGCAGCCCAGGACTAGCGGGGATCAATGAGCAGTTCTTC. Translating gives CASSPGLAGINEQFF.

This clonotype was picked up a small number of times. The chain links TRBV9 to TRBJ2-7; D may match TRBD1 or TRBD2 (5 bases each). Germline-derived CDR1 and CDR2 are SGDLS and YYNGEE. With 0 bases removed from V and 2 bases from J, the gap between germline ends came to 9 bases. The CDR3 is 14 amino acids. DNA for the CDR3: TGTGCCAGCAGCGTAGGAGGGGACCCCTACGAGCAGTACTTC. Translating it yields CASSVGGDPYEQYF.

V is TRBV12-3 or TRBV12-4 and J is TRBJ2-7; 7 bases are a match to TRBD1. The CDR3 is 15 residues long. The trim removed 5 bases at V and 0 bases at J, leaving 7 bases unmatched. In DNA, the CDR3 is TGTGCCAGCAGTACGCGCCGGGACAGCTCCTACGAGCAGTACTTC. It translates to CASSTRRDSSYEQYF.

This clonotype was observed many times. The CDR3 bases are TGTGCCAGCAGTTACGGACAGGGGGCAAGGTACGAGCAGTACGTC. It specifies CASSYGQGARYEQYV. J is TRBJ2-7 and V is TRBV6-5; TRBD1 matches 11 bases. V gave up 2 bases and J gave up 4 bases; unmatched junction bases: 4. The germline CDR1 and CDR2 sequences are MNHEY and SVGAGI. CDR3 length: 15 amino acids.

This clonotype has ten or more counts. The rearrangement joins TRBV10-3 to TRBJ2-4; D ambiguous. Germline CDR1 reads ENHRY; CDR2 reads SYGVKD. The CDR3 is made up of 13 amino acids. The V gene lost 0 bases and the J gene lost 6 bases, with 6 bases spanning the gap. The CDR3 DNA is TGTGCCATCAGTGAGTCGAGCACAAACATTCAGTACTTC. As protein: CAISESSTNIQYF.

In its sample, this clonotype was seen a few times. This sequence joins TRBV20-1 and TRBJ2-5; 11 positions match TRBD1. This CDR3 is 14 amino acids long. Germline values: CDR1 DFQATT, CDR2 SNEGSKA (reference sequence). V lost 2 bases, J lost 4 bases, and 3 bases stayed unmatched. CDR3 sequence reads: CSARTGQGAETQYF. The CDR3 DNA reads as TGCAGTGCTAGAACCGGACAGGGGGCAGAGACCCAGTACTTC.

The genes are TRBV5-1 and TRBJ2-7, with 8 nucleotides matching TRBD1. The CDR3 extends over 15 amino acids. The trim removed 4 bases at V and 3 bases at J, leaving 9 bases unmatched. From germline, CDR1 is SGHRS and CDR2 YFSETQ. CDR3 loop: CASSATGGSDYEQYF. The CDR3 nucleotides are TGCGCCAGCAGCGCCACAGGGGGGAGCGACTACGAGCAGTACTTC. The entire variable domain, with the rest obtained from reference TRBV5-1 and TRBJ2-7, is as follows: KAGVTQTPRYLIKTRGQQVTLSCSPISGHRSVSWYQQTPGQGLQFLFEYFSETQRNKGNFPGRFSGRQFSNSRSEMNVSTLELGDSALYLCASSATGGSDYEQYFGPGTRLTVT.

This clonotype was detected only a few times. The V gene is TRBV18, the J gene TRBJ2-4; 10 nucleotides align to TRBD1. The germline CDR1 and CDR2 sequences are KGHSH and LQKENI. CDR3 length: 15 amino acids. V shed 6 bases and J 12 bases; nucleotides not matched to a gene: 14. The CDR3 coding sequence is TGTGCCAGCTCGCTCGGGACAGGGGACTTGAACTATCAGTACTTC. Protein product: CASSLGTGDLNYQYF.

This clonotype occurred many times. This chain joins TRBV6-6 and TRBJ1-1, with D possibly being TRBD1 (6 bases). The germline gives CDR1 MNHNY, CDR2 SVGAGI (reference sequence). Trimming stripped 11 bases from V and 3 bases from J, with 16 bases between. This CDR3 region has 13 residues. The CDR3 DNA reads as TGTGCCTCCCAGCAGGGGTTTGACACTGAAGCTTTCTTT. Translating gives CASQQGFDTEAFF.